The T cell receptor (beta chain) under discussion was sequenced for a study of cytomegalovirus exposure and HLA in healthy donors. Each donor was nominally healthy when sampled (though unrecorded immune exposures were likely). Regarding this clone: Its antigen is currently unknown.

In the PCR, 60 Vbeta and 13 Jbeta primers were used. Some clones are missing from TCRdb's copy, which holds only in-frame ones; the method was immunoSEQ multiplex PCR. The sample records over 150,000 clones, roughly 80% being singletons. The study's findings and limits: As a later analysis showed, a missense DCLRE1C variant was linked to trimming of TCR beta V- and J-genes.

The germline gives CDR1 SGHRS, CDR2 YFSETQ. Unmatched junction bases numbered 8, after V lost 0 bases and J lost 9 bases. CDR3 length: 14 residues. Sequenced input: PBMCs. This chain connects TRBV5-1 to TRBJ1-2; 7 bases fit TRBD1. This receptor was obtained from a woman aged 35 to 49 in good health and CMV-seronegative. CDR3 sequence: CASSLVGGRDRYTF. The CDR3 DNA sequence: TGCGCCAGCAGCTTGGTAGGGGGCAGGGATCGCTACACCTTC.